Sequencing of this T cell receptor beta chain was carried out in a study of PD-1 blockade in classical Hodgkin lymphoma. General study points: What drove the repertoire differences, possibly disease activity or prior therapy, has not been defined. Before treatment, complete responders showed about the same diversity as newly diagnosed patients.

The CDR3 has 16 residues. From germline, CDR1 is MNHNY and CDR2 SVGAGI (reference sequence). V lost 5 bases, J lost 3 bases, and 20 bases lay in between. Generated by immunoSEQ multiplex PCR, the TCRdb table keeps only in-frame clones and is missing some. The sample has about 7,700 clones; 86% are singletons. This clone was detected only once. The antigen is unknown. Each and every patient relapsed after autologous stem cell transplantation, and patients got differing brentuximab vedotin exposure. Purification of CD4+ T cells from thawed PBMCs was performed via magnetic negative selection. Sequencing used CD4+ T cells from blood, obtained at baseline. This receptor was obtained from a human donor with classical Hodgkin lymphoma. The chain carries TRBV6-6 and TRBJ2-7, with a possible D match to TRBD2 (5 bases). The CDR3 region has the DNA TGTGCCAGCAGTGCTCCGGAGCGGACGAATAACTACGAGCAGTACTTC. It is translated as CASSAPERTNNYEQYF.